The T cell receptor beta chain described here comes from a study of blood T cell repertoires in COVID-19. Profiled with immunoSEQ multiplex PCR; TCRdb holds only in-frame clones, not every one. The repertoire holds under 80,000 clones, with around 83% as singletons. This CDR3 is 20 amino acids long. V lost 0 bases to trimming and J lost 0 bases; unmatched junction nucleotides: 7. Germline V lookup: CDR1 MGHRA, CDR2 YSYEKL. The source of this sequence is an older man with acute or convalescent COVID-19. Sequenced sample: peripheral blood. This rearrangement joins TRBV4-1 to TRBJ2-2; 13 bases line up with TRBD2. CDR3 DNA sequence: TGCGCCAGCAGCCAAGATCCCGGACTAGCGGGAGTTTCGAACACCGGGGAGCTGTTTTTT. Translation: CASSQDPGLAGVSNTGELFF.